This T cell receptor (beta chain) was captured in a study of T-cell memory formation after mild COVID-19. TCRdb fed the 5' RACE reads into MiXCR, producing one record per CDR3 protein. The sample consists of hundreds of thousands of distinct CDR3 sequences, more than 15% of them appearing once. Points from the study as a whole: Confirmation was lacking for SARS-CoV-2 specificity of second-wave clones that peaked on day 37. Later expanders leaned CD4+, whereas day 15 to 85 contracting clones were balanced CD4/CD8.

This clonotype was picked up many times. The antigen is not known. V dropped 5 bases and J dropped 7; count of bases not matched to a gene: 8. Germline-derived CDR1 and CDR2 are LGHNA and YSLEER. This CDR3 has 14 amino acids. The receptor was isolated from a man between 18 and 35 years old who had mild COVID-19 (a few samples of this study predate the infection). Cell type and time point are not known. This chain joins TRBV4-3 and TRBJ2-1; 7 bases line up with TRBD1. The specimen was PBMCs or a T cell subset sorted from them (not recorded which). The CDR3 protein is CASSVQGRGNEQFF. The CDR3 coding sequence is TGCGCCAGCAGCGTACAGGGGCGCGGGAATGAGCAGTTCTTC.